The T cell receptor (beta chain) described here comes from a study of neoadjuvant anti-PD-1 for oral cavity cancer (dated by TCRdb to the early 2020s). Notes on the research overall: Three to four biweekly doses of nivolumab at 3 mg/kg were mostly administered to patients before curative-intent surgical resection. Patients who did not progress were given a fourth nivolumab dose at about day 43 and had definitive surgical resection on days 50-56. Patients with complete response, partial response or stable disease by RECIST 1.1 were defined as responders, whereas patients with progression were defined as non-responders. The parent correlative cohort included about a dozen patients, with an approximately 33% response rate.

The CDR3 runs 16 residues from the cysteine to the phenylalanine. The read is trimmed to its CDR3 DNA, 48 bases read in frame from base 1. The germline V gene provides CDR1 SNHLY and CDR2 FYNNEI. The V end loses 2 bases and the J end loses 3 bases, and a stretch of 14 bases separates them. In light of the paper, this sample's time point label describes: after neoadjuvant nivolumab, at surgical resection. Patients were newly diagnosed with stage II-IVA oral cavity squamous cell carcinoma and had received no prior systemic or radiation treatment. The cohort consisted of patients with HPV-negative, locally advanced oral cavity squamous cell carcinoma. No culture maintenance or expansion was done, as the peripheral blood mononuclear cells went straight to analysis. Samples came from a longitudinal correlative study of a single-arm phase II trial of neoadjuvant nivolumab in oral cavity squamous cell carcinoma. Subject-matched pre- and post-treatment PBMCs and tumors from three responders and three non-responders underwent genomic DNA-based TCRbeta sequencing. Peripheral blood mononuclear cells were collected once before nivolumab treatment and again after treatment, at the time of surgery. Genomic DNA was isolated from PBMCs using the Maxwell RSC DNA from Cells kit.

Points the paper makes about the study in general: Within PBMCs, T cell clonality (Gini index) was significantly higher in non-responders than responders after neoadjuvant nivolumab. Only a few patients per response group were included in the TCR analyses, and larger cohorts for validation were called for by the authors. Higher pretreatment blood Treg/Th17 ratios correlated with higher pretreatment blood TCRbeta clonality and lower post-treatment tumor TCRbeta clonality.

For deep sequencing of PBMC libraries, mostly about 480 ng of input genomic DNA was used, and six replicates were run per sample. The immunoSEQ hsTCRbeta kit was used to prepare TCRbeta libraries, following the manufacturer's instructions. Sequencing of the completed libraries took place using an Illumina NovaSeq 6000 S4 flow cell after they had been pooled to 2.5 to 3.5 nM. The paper's data handling went like this. Raw data preprocessing and quality control were performed with the immunoSEQ Analyzer. The analysis was limited to productive rearrangements, and each clonotype was defined by a unique CDR3 amino acid sequence. Using the R package tcR, the researchers computed the Gini-Simpson index as their estimate of repertoire clonality. Student's t test was used to compare Gini indices, while Pearson correlation assessed associations with tumor size change. In TCRdb, the immuneACCESS table is reduced to in-frame sequences with V and J assigned. These tables do not hold every clone; where another copy was compared, an unresolved V gene accounts for under half, and the others remain unexplained. V and J calls and clone size are as listed in that table; D and trimming were resolved from the DNA. This sample comprises several thousand clones, roughly 67% of them detected only once. The ten largest clones represent 4.2% of the sample.

To note about this clone: Its antigen is currently not known. Base qualities are not at hand, and no much larger clone is one base apart.

This receptor was identified in a person aged 35-79 years with oral cavity squamous cell carcinoma. The chain links TRBV2 with TRBJ1-5; the D gene is perhaps TRBD1, from 5 matching bases. The sequencing used PBMCs, collected after nivolumab (anti-PD-1) treatment. Here the CDR3 is given as CASSEKGAANNQPQHF. The DNA sequence follows: TGTGCCAGCAGTGAAAAAGGGGCAGCCAACAATCAGCCCCAGCATTTT.